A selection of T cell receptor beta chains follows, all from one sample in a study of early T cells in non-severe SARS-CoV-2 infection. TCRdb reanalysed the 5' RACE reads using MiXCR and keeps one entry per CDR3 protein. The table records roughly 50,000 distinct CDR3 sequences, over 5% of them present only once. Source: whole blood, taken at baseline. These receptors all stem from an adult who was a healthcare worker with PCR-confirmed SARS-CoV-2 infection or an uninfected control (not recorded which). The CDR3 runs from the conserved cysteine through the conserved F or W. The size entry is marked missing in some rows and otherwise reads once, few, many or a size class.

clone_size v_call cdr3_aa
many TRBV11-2 CASSLTDRAGYEQYF
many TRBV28 CASSSVARDSPLHF
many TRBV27 CASHSGIPDTQYF
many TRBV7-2 CASSSGVYEQYF
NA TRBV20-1 CSAKRQGAHEQYF
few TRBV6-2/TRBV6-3 CASSYGQAYGYTF
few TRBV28 CASRLTGKSSYEQYF
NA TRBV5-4 CASSFGGVFYEQYF
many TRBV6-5 CASSSLGQKNSPLHF
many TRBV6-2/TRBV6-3 CASSYPPGRLSYEQYF
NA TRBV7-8 CASSLSTGLAVSYNEQFF